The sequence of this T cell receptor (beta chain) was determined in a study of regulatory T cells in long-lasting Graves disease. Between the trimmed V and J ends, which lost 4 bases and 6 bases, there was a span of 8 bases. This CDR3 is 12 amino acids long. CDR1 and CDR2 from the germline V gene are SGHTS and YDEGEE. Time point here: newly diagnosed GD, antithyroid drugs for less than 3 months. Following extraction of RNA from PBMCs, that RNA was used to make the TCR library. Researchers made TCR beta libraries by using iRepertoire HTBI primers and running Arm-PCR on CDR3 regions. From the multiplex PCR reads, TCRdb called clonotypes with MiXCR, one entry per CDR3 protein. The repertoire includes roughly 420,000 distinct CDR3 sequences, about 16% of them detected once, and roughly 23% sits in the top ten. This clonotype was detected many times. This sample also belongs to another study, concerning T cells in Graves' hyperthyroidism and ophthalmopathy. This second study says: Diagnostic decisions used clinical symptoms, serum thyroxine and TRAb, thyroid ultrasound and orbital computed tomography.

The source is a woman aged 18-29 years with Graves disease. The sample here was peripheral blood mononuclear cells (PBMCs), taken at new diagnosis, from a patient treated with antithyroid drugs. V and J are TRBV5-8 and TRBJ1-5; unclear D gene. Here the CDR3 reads CASSIGIQPQHF. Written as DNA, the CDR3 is TGTGCCAGCAGCATCGGGATTCAGCCCCAGCATTTT. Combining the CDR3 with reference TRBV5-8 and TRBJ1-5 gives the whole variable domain EAGVTQSPTHLIKTRGQQATLRCSPISGHTSVYWYQQALGLGLQFLLWYDEGEERNRGNFPPRFSGRQFPNYSSELNVNALELEDSALYLCASSIGIQPQHFGDGTRLSIL.